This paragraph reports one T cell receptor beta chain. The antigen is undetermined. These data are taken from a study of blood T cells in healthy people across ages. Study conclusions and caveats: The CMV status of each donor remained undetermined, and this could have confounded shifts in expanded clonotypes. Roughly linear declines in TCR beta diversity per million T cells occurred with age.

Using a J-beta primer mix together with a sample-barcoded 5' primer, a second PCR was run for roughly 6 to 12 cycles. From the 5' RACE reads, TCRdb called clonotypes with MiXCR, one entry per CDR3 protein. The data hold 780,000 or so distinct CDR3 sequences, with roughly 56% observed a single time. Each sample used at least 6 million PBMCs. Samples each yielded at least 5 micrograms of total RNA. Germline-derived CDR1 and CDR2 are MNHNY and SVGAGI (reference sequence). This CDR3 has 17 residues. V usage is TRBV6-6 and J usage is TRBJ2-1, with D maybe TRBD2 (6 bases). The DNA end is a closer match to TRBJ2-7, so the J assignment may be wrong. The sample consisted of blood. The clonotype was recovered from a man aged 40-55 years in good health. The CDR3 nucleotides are TGTGCCAGCAGTTACGGCCGTCGGGGGAGCTCCTACAATGAGCAGTACTTC. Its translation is CASSYGRRGSSYNEQYF.